A selection of T cell receptor beta chains follows, all from one sample in a study of cytomegalovirus exposure and HLA in healthy donors. The repertoire was sequenced with immunoSEQ multiplex PCR; TCRdb's copy has only in-frame clones and lacks some. The repertoire holds 150,000 to 200,000 clones, with under 70% as singletons. The sequencing input was PBMCs. Receptors originate from a man aged 25 to 40 in good health and CMV-seropositive. CDR3s include the opening cysteine and the closing phenylalanine or tryptophan. A D gene is named only where the DNA matches it firmly. Some rows mark clone size as missing; the rest say once, few, many or name a class of expanded clone.

V	J	size	D	CDR3	DNA
TRBV12-5	TRBJ2-1	.	.	CASGAARQDEQFF	TGTGCTAGTGGTGCCGCCCGACAGGATGAGCAGTTCTTC
TRBV19	TRBJ2-1	.	TRBD1	CASTPWDRVDNEQFF	TGTGCCAGTACCCCTTGGGACAGGGTCGACAATGAGCAGTTCTTC
TRBV19	TRBJ2-3	.	TRBD2	CASSTYVLAGGTDTQYF	TGTGCCAGTAGTACCTACGTCCTAGCGGGGGGGACAGATACGCAGTATTTT
TRBV7-6	TRBJ2-7	.	TRBD2	CASSPAGVVHEQYF	TGTGCCAGCAGCCCCGCGGGGGTGGTCCACGAGCAGTACTTC
TRBV28	TRBJ1-4	few	.	CASSRGDLEKLFF	TGTGCCAGCTCACGTGGGGACTTGGAAAAACTGTTTTTT
TRBV7-2	TRBJ2-7	few	TRBD2	CASSGLGREGAYEQYF	TGTGCCAGCAGCGGATTGGGGCGGGAGGGTGCCTACGAGCAGTACTTC
TRBV30	TRBJ1-1	.	TRBD1	CAWRITGTGGNTEAFF	TGTGCCTGGAGGATTACCGGGACAGGGGGGAACACTGAAGCTTTCTTT
TRBV15	TRBJ1-1	.	TRBD1	CATSRDGGGQGRRTEAFF	TGTGCCACCAGCAGAGACGGAGGTGGACAGGGCAGGCGGACTGAAGCTTTCTTT
TRBV29-1	TRBJ2-1	.	TRBD2	CSVGSRLAVEQFF	TGCAGCGTTGGCTCCCGACTAGCGGTTGAGCAGTTCTTC
TRBV25-1	TRBJ2-5	.	TRBD2	CASSALGSGRSETQYF	TGTGCCAGCAGTGCCCTAGGTAGCGGGAGGAGTGAGACCCAGTACTTC
TRBV13	TRBJ2-5	few	TRBD2	CASSLEAGAVKTQYF	TGTGCCAGCAGCTTAGAGGCGGGAGCGGTGAAGACCCAGTACTTC
TRBV19	TRBJ2-1	.	TRBD1	CASSGQELYEQFF	TGTGCCAGCTCGGGACAGGAGTTGTATGAGCAGTTCTTC
TRBV7-2	TRBJ2-3	.	TRBD1	CASSFKGANTQYF	TGTGCCAGCAGCTTTAAGGGGGCAAATACGCAGTATTTT
TRBV9	TRBJ1-1	.	.	CASSAGVNTEAFF	TGTGCCAGCAGCGCCGGGGTCAACACTGAAGCTTTCTTT
TRBV28	TRBJ2-1	once	TRBD2	CASRVLAGDEQFF	TGTGCCAGCAGGGTACTAGCGGGAGATGAGCAGTTCTTC
TRBV6-1	TRBJ1-5	.	.	CASSDSLSNQPQHF	TGTGCCAGCAGCGACAGCCTAAGCAATCAGCCCCAGCATTTT
TRBV27	TRBJ1-6	.	.	CASSPTPGSYNSPLHF	TGTGCCAGCAGTCCCACCCCAGGTTCCTATAATTCACCCCTCCACTTT
TRBV4-1	TRBJ2-7	.	TRBD2	CASSKRGPRTSGSFEQYF	TGCGCCAGCAGCAAAAGAGGTCCCCGGACTAGCGGGAGCTTCGAGCAGTACTTC
TRBV2	TRBJ1-2	.	TRBD1	CASSEALGQGVGYGYTF	TGTGCCAGCAGTGAAGCGCTAGGACAGGGGGTCGGATATGGCTACACCTTC
TRBV10-3	TRBJ1-1	.	TRBD1	CAISTRDRGPSEAFF	TGTGCCATCAGTACCCGGGACAGGGGTCCTTCGGAAGCTTTCTTT
TRBV7-2	TRBJ2-7	.	TRBD2	CASSPGLANLESSYEQYF	TGTGCCAGCAGCCCCGGACTAGCGAACTTGGAAAGCTCCTACGAGCAGTACTTC
TRBV7-2	TRBJ1-3	.	.	CASSPTGLSSGNTIYF	TGTGCCAGCAGCCCAACGGGACTTAGCTCTGGAAACACCATATATTTT
TRBV7-2	TRBJ2-4	.	TRBD1	CASSLGGQGGIQYF	TGTGCCAGCAGCTTAGGGGGACAGGGGGGGATTCAGTACTTC
TRBV6-1	TRBJ2-7	.	.	CASSGQALHEQYF	TGTGCCAGCAGTGGGCAGGCCCTTCACGAGCAGTACTTC
TRBV6-1	TRBJ2-3	many	.	CAITSQDRDTQYF	TGTGCCATCACCAGTCAAGACAGAGATACGCAGTATTTT
TRBV7-3	TRBJ1-1	.	.	CASSLGSRPNTEAFF	TGTGCCAGCAGCTTAGGTTCGAGGCCGAACACTGAAGCTTTCTTT
TRBV11-2	TRBJ2-7	.	TRBD2	CASSPIAYSGTYEQYF	TGTGCCAGCAGCCCGATAGCCTATAGCGGGACGTACGAGCAGTACTTC
TRBV4-1	TRBJ2-1	.	.	CASSQSPAASSQQFF	TGCGCCAGCAGCCAATCCCCGGCGGCTAGCAGTCAGCAGTTCTTC
TRBV7-2	TRBJ2-7	.	.	CASSPAAGYEQYF	TGTGCCAGCAGCCCTGCGGCGGGCTACGAGCAGTACTTC
TRBV12-5	TRBJ2-7	.	.	CASGLQIREQYF	TGTGCTAGTGGTTTGCAGATCCGAGAGCAGTACTTC
TRBV5-1	TRBJ1-3	.	.	CASSVTGDTIYF	TGCGCCAGCAGTGTCACCGGAGACACCATATATTTT